The rows below give T cell receptor beta chains drawn from one sample of a study of a mutant IDH1 vaccine in newly diagnosed glioma. No antigen has been identified for these receptors. The table came from immunoSEQ multiplex PCR; TCRdb's copy has only in-frame clones and leaves some out. This sample has almost 30,000 clones; approximately 86% occur once, and the top ten carry about 3.6%. The sample consisted of peripheral blood mononuclear cells (PBMCs), taken from a glioma patient whose treatment included an IDH1 peptide vaccine. All receptors come from a woman in her thirties or forties with glioma. Some clones in this sample may be carry-over from other donors' samples. Both conserved end residues are part of each CDR3. A D gene is named only where the DNA matches it firmly. The size entry is marked missing in some rows and otherwise reads once, few, many or a size class.

size: .; length: 15; V: TRBV18; D: .; J: TRBJ1-1; CDR3: CASSPLSGLGTEAFF; DNA: TGTGCCAGCTCACCACTTTCGGGCTTGGGCACTGAAGCTTTCTTT
size: .; length: 18; V: TRBV4-2; D: TRBD2; J: TRBJ2-2; CDR3: CASSLGLAGGPNTGELFF; DNA: TGTGCCAGCAGCCTCGGCCTAGCGGGGGGTCCTAACACCGGGGAGCTGTTTTTT
size: few; length: 12; V: TRBV29-1; D: .; J: TRBJ1-1; CDR3: CSAIRQDTEAFF; DNA: TGCAGCGCCATCCGGCAGGACACTGAAGCTTTCTTT
size: .; length: 17; V: TRBV2; D: .; J: TRBJ2-6; CDR3: CASVGVGGGSGANVLTF; DNA: TGTGCCAGCGTAGGCGTTGGGGGTGGCTCTGGGGCCAACGTCCTGACTTTC
size: .; length: 14; V: TRBV5-1; D: .; J: TRBJ1-1; CDR3: CASSLEKPFDGAFF; DNA: TGCGCCAGCAGCTTGGAGAAGCCCTTCGACGGAGCTTTCTTT
size: .; length: 14; V: TRBV5-1; D: TRBD1; J: TRBJ1-5; CDR3: CASSSGTGLEPQHF; DNA: TGCGCCAGCAGCTCCGGGACAGGGTTAGAGCCCCAGCATTTT
size: .; length: 11; V: TRBV11-1; D: TRBD1; J: TRBJ1-1; CDR3: CASSRAGGAFF; DNA: TGTGCCAGCAGCAGGGCAGGGGGAGCTTTCTTT
size: .; length: 9; V: TRBV5-8; D: .; J: TRBJ2-7; CDR3: CASSYEQYF; DNA: TGTGCCAGCAGCTACGAGCAGTACTTC
size: once; length: 11; V: TRBV5-1; D: .; J: TRBJ2-7; CDR3: CASPAPYEQYF; DNA: TGCGCCAGCCCGGCCCCCTACGAGCAGTACTTC
size: .; length: 13; V: TRBV5-5; D: .; J: TRBJ2-6; CDR3: CASSLAGANVLTF; DNA: TGTGCCAGCAGCTTGGCTGGGGCCAACGTCCTGACTTTC
size: .; length: 14; V: TRBV27; D: .; J: TRBJ2-3; CDR3: CASSLGVYPDTQYF; DNA: TGTGCCAGCAGTTTAGGAGTTTACCCGGATACGCAGTATTTT
size: .; length: 12; V: TRBV10-3; D: .; J: TRBJ2-3; CDR3: CAIRRLGGTQYF; DNA: TGTGCCATCCGGCGGTTAGGGGGTACGCAGTATTTT
size: once; length: 12; V: TRBV11-1; D: TRBD2; J: TRBJ2-2; CDR3: CASRAGRGELFF; DNA: TGTGCCAGCAGGGCCGGGAGGGGGGAGCTGTTTTTT
size: few; length: 16; V: TRBV5-1; D: TRBD1; J: TRBJ2-3; CDR3: CASSLGGTGRADTQYF; DNA: TGCGCCAGCAGCTTGGGAGGGACAGGGAGGGCGGATACGCAGTATTTT
size: once; length: 13; V: TRBV7-3; D: .; J: TRBJ2-1; CDR3: CASSFSGTDEQFF; DNA: TGTGCCAGCAGCTTCTCAGGTACGGATGAGCAGTTCTTC
size: .; length: 11; V: TRBV6-6; D: .; J: TRBJ1-2; CDR3: CASRHSGDDTF; DNA: TGTGCCAGCAGGCACTCGGGGGATGACACCTTC
size: .; length: 14; V: TRBV21-1; D: .; J: TRBJ1-1; CDR3: CASSNSTGDGEAFF; DNA: TGTGCCAGCAGCAATTCGACAGGGGATGGGGAAGCTTTCTTT
size: .; length: 13; V: TRBV9; D: TRBD1; J: TRBJ2-1; CDR3: CASSPGGYNEQFF; DNA: TGTGCCAGCAGCCCAGGGGGCTACAATGAGCAGTTCTTC
size: .; length: 14; V: TRBV7-6; D: .; J: TRBJ1-4; CDR3: CASSLSQAGEKLFF; DNA: TGTGCCAGCAGCTTATCGCAAGCGGGAGAAAAACTGTTTTTT
size: medium-sized; length: 19; V: TRBV2; D: TRBD2; J: TRBJ2-7; CDR3: CASFHWALDRREGLYEQYF; DNA: TGTGCCAGCTTCCACTGGGCCCTTGATAGGCGGGAGGGCCTATACGAGCAGTACTTC
size: .; length: 17; V: TRBV29-1; D: .; J: TRBJ2-7; CDR3: CSVEEPSQTLGAYEQYF; DNA: TGCAGCGTTGAAGAACCCTCCCAGACATTGGGGGCGTACGAGCAGTACTTC
size: .; length: 15; V: TRBV5-6; D: TRBD2; J: TRBJ2-7; CDR3: CASSLGAGELYEQYF; DNA: TGTGCCAGCAGCTTGGGGGCGGGAGAATTATACGAGCAGTACTTC
size: once; length: 14; V: TRBV28; D: .; J: TRBJ1-2; CDR3: CASRDSPSFYGYTF; DNA: TGTGCCAGCAGAGATTCGCCGTCCTTTTATGGCTACACCTTC
size: .; length: 11; V: TRBV28; D: .; J: TRBJ2-5; CDR3: CATNLGQTQYF; DNA: TGTGCCACTAACCTTGGGCAGACCCAGTACTTC
size: .; length: 14; V: TRBV5-6; D: .; J: TRBJ2-1; CDR3: CASTSIPRGNEQFF; DNA: TGTGCCAGCACCTCAATCCCCAGGGGCAATGAGCAGTTCTTC
size: .; length: 13; V: TRBV28; D: .; J: TRBJ1-2; CDR3: CASSARTHYGYTF; DNA: TGTGCCAGCAGTGCACGTACTCACTATGGCTACACCTTC
size: .; length: 15; V: TRBV6-6; D: .; J: TRBJ1-1; CDR3: CASSYPIGGVTEAFF; DNA: TGTGCCAGCAGTTACCCGATCGGGGGGGTCACTGAAGCTTTCTTT
size: .; length: 13; V: TRBV13; D: TRBD1; J: TRBJ2-7; CDR3: CASSSGQGGEQYF; DNA: TGTGCCAGCAGTTCTGGACAGGGCGGCGAGCAGTACTTC
size: .; length: 11; V: TRBV6-5; D: .; J: TRBJ1-2; CDR3: CASTGGYGYTF; DNA: TGTGCCAGTACAGGCGGCTATGGCTACACCTTC
size: .; length: 13; V: TRBV19; D: .; J: TRBJ2-1; CDR3: CASSSSGLNTWFF; DNA: TGTGCCAGTAGCAGTTCAGGGCTGAACACGTGGTTCTTC
size: .; length: 21; V: TRBV21-1; D: .; J: TRBJ1-5; CDR3: CASSHVPSPTGTRALNQPQHF; DNA: TGTGCCAGCAGCCACGTACCGTCGCCCACAGGGACCCGCGCATTAAATCAGCCCCAGCATTTT
size: .; length: 17; V: TRBV4-1; D: .; J: TRBJ1-5; CDR3: CASSQGPAWDGNQPQHF; DNA: TGCGCCAGCAGCCAAGGGCCAGCTTGGGATGGCAATCAGCCCCAGCATTTT
size: .; length: 14; V: TRBV29-1; D: .; J: TRBJ2-1; CDR3: CSVEVLGSGNEQFF; DNA: TGCAGCGTTGAAGTGTTGGGGTCAGGCAATGAGCAGTTCTTC
size: .; length: 12; V: TRBV25-1; D: .; J: TRBJ1-2; CDR3: CASSVGARGYTF; DNA: TGTGCCAGCAGTGTAGGGGCCCGGGGCTACACCTTC
size: .; length: 12; V: TRBV5-1; D: .; J: TRBJ2-7; CDR3: CASSLNEIEQYF; DNA: TGCGCCAGCAGCTTGAACGAGATCGAGCAGTACTTC
size: .; length: 17; V: TRBV19; D: TRBD2; J: TRBJ2-1; CDR3: CASIQGTSGPSYNEQFF; DNA: TGTGCCAGCATCCAAGGGACTAGCGGTCCCTCCTACAATGAGCAGTTCTTC
size: .; length: 15; V: TRBV27; D: TRBD1; J: TRBJ1-5; CDR3: CASSLPAGGHQPQHF; DNA: TGTGCCAGCAGTTTACCCGCAGGGGGCCATCAGCCCCAGCATTTT
size: .; length: 11; V: TRBV5-1; D: .; J: TRBJ2-5; CDR3: CASSSRETQYF; DNA: TGCGCCAGCAGCTCCAGGGAGACCCAGTACTTC
size: .; length: 20; V: TRBV4-2; D: TRBD2; J: TRBJ2-5; CDR3: CASSQDRGLAGGPRRETQYF; DNA: TGTGCCAGCAGCCAAGATCGAGGACTAGCGGGAGGGCCGAGGAGGGAGACCCAGTACTTC
size: once; length: 16; V: TRBV18; D: TRBD2; J: TRBJ2-3; CDR3: CASSTRASGRTDTQYF; DNA: TGTGCCAGCTCAACCCGGGCTAGCGGGAGAACAGATACGCAGTATTTT